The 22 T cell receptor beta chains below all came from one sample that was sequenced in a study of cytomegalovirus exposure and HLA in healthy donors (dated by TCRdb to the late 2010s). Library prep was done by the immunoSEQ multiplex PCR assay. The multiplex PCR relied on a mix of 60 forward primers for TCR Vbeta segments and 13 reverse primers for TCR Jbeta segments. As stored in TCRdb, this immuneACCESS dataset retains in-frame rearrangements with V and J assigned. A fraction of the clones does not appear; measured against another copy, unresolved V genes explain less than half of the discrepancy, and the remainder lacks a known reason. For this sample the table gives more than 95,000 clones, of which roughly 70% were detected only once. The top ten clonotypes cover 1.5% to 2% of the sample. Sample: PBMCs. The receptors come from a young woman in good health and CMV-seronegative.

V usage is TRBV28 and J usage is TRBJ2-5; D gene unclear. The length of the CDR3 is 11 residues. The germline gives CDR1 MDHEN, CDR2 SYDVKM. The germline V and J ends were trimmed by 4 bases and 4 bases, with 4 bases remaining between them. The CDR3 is CASSSIETQYF. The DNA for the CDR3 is TGTGCCAGCAGTTCTATAGAGACCCAGTACTTC.

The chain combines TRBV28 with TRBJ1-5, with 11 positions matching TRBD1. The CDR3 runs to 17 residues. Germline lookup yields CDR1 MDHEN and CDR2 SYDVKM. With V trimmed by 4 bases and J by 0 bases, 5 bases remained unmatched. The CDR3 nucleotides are TGTGCCAGCAGTTCCCGGACAGGGGGCAGTAGCAATCAGCCCCAGCATTTT. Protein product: CASSSRTGGSSNQPQHF.

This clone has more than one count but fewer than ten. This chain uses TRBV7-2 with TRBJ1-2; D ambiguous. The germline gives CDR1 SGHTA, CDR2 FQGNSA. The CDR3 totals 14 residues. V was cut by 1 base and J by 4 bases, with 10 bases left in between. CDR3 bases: TGTGCCAGCAGCTTAGATCCGGCGGGCTATGGCTACACCTTC. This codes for CASSLDPAGYGYTF.

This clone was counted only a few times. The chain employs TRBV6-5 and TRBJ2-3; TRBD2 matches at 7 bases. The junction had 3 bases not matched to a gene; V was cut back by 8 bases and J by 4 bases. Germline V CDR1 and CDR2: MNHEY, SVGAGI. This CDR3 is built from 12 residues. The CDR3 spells CASGGGADTQYF. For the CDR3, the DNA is TGTGCCAGCGGGGGAGGGGCAGATACGCAGTATTTT.

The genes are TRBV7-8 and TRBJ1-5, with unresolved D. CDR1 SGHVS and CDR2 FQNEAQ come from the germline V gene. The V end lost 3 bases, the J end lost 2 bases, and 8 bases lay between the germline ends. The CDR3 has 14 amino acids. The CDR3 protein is CASSLVRGNQPQHF. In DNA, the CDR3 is TGTGCCAGCAGCTTGGTCCGGGGCAATCAGCCCCAGCATTTT.

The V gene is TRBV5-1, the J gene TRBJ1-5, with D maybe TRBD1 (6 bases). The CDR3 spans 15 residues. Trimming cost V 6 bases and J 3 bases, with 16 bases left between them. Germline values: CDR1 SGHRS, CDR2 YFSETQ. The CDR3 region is CASKLSTGNNQPQHF. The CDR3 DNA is TGCGCCAGCAAACTATCGACAGGAAACAATCAGCCCCAGCATTTT.

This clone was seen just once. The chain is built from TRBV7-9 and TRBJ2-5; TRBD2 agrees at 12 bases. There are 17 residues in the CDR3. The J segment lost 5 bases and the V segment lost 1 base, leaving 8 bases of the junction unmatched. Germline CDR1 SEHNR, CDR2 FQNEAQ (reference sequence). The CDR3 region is CASSLVLAGGHPETQYF. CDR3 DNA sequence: TGTGCCAGCAGCTTAGTACTAGCGGGGGGACATCCGGAGACCCAGTACTTC.

CDR3 residues: CATSSSSYTEAFF. The CDR3 coding sequence is TGTGCCACCAGCAGTTCTTCCTACACTGAAGCTTTCTTT. The chain has TRBV15 and TRBJ1-1; D not resolved. CDR1 and CDR2 (germline): LNHNV, YYDKDF (reference sequence). There are 13 residues in the CDR3. V was shortened by 3 bases and J by 3 bases, with 8 bases between the two germline ends.

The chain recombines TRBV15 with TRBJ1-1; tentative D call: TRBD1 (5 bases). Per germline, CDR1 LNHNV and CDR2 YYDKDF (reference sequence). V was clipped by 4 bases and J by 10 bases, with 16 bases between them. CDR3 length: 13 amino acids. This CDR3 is CATSNPLEGRAFF. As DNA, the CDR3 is TGTGCCACCAGCAACCCCTTGGAGGGGCGAGCTTTCTTT.

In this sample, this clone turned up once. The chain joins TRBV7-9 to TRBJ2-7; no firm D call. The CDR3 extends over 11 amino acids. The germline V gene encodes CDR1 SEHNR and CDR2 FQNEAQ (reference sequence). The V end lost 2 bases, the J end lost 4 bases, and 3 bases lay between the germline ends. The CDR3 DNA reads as TGTGCCAGCAGCTTATATTACGAGCAGTACTTC. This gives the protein CASSLYYEQYF.

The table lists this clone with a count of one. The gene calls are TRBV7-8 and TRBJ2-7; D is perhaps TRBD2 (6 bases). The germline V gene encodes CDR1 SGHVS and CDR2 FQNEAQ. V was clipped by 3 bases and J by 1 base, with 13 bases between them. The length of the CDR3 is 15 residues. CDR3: CASSLGTGRSYEQYF. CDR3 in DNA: TGTGCCAGCAGCTTGGGGACTGGAAGGTCCTACGAGCAGTACTTC.

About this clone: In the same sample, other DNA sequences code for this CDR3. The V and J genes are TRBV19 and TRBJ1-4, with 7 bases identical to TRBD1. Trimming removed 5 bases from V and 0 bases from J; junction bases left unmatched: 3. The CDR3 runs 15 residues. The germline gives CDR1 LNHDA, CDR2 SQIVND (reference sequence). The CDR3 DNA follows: TGTGCCAGTAGTCCCGGGACAGCAACTAATGAAAAACTGTTTTTT. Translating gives CASSPGTATNEKLFF.

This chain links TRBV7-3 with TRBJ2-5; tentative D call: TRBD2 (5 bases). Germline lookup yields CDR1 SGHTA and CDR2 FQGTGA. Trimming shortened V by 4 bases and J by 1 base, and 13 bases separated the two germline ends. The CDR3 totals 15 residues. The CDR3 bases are TGTGCCAGCAGCTCCGGGCCCGGGGTCCAAGAGACCCAGTACTTC. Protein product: CASSSGPGVQETQYF.

CDR3 region: CASRTTGGVKYEQYF. CDR3 DNA: TGTGCCAGTAGGACCACAGGAGGGGTAAAATACGAGCAGTACTTC. V gene TRBV19 combines with J gene TRBJ2-7; D perhaps matches TRBD2 (6 bases). Germline-derived CDR1 and CDR2 are LNHDA and SQIVND (reference sequence). The CDR3 loop spans 15 amino acids. V was cut by 6 bases and J by 4 bases, with 19 bases left in between.

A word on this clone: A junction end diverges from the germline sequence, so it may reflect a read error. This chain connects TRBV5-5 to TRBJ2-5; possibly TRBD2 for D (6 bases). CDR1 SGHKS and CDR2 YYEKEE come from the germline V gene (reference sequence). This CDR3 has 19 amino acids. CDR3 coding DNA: TGTGCCGGCAGTCTGGGGGATTGGGGTAGCGGACCCTTGGGGGAGACCCAGTACTTC. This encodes CAGSLGDWGSGPLGETQYF.

CDR3 nucleotides: TGTGCCAGCAGTGAACCGGGACAGGGGTCGACTAACTATGGCTACACCTTC. It yields the protein CASSEPGQGSTNYGYTF. J is TRBJ1-2 and V is TRBV2, with TRBD1 matching over 10 bases. The CDR3 has 17 residues. Trimming took 2 bases from V and 0 from J; bases not matched to a gene: 6. The germline V gene encodes CDR1 SNHLY and CDR2 FYNNEI. Complete variable domain (other parts from reference TRBV2 and TRBJ1-2): EPEVTQTPSHQVTQMGQEVILRCVPISNHLYFYWYRQILGQKVEFLVSFYNNEISEKSEIFDDQFSVERPDGSNFTLKIRSTKLEDSAMYFCASSEPGQGSTNYGYTFGSGTRLTVV.

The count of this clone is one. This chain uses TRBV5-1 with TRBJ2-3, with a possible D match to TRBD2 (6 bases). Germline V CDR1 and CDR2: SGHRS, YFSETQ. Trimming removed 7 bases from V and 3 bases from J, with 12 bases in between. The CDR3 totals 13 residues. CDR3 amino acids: CASRRDGTDTQYF. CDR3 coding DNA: TGCGCCAGCCGGAGGGACGGTACAGATACGCAGTATTTT. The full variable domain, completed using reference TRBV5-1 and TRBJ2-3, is KAGVTQTPRYLIKTRGQQVTLSCSPISGHRSVSWYQQTPGQGLQFLFEYFSETQRNKGNFPGRFSGRQFSNSRSEMNVSTLELGDSALYLCASRRDGTDTQYFGPGTRLTVL.

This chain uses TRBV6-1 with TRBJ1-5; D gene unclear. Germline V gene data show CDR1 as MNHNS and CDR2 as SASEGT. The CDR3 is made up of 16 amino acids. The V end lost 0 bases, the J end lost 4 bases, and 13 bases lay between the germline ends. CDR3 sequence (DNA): TGTGCCAGCAGTGAAGCCCTCCGGACGGGGAATCAGCCCCAGCATTTT. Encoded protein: CASSEALRTGNQPQHF.

For the CDR3, the DNA is TGCAGCGTGAACAGGGGCCTGACAGAGACCCAGTACTTC. It is translated as CSVNRGLTETQYF. This chain connects TRBV29-1 to TRBJ2-5, with 7 positions matching TRBD1. The ends lost 6 bases at V and 4 bases at J; junction bases unmatched: 8. Germline V gives CDR1 SQVTM, CDR2 ANQGSEA. This CDR3 is 13 amino acids long. The full variable domain, in which reference TRBV29-1 and TRBJ2-5 provide the parts outside the CDR3, is SAVISQKPSRDICQRGTSLTIQCQVDSQVTMMFWYRQQPGQSLTLIATANQGSEATYESGFVIDKFPISRPNLTFSTLTVSNMSPEDSSIYLCSVNRGLTETQYFGPGTRLLVL.

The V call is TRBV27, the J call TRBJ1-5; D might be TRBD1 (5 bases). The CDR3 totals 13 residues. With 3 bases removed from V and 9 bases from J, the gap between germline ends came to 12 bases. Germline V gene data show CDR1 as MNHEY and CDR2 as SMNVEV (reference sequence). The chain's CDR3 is CASSLWGEGPQHF. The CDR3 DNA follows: TGTGCCAGCAGTTTGTGGGGGGAAGGGCCCCAGCATTTT.

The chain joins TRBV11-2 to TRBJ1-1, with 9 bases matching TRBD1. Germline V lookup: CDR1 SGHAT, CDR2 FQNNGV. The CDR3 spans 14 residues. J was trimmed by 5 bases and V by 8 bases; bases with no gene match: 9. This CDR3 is CASERDRGWTEAFF. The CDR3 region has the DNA TGTGCCAGCGAGCGAGACAGGGGGTGGACTGAAGCTTTCTTT.

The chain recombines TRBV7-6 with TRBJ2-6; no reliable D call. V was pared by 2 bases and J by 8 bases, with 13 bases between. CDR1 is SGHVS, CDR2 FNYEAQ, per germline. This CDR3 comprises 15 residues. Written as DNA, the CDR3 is TGTGCCAGCAGCTTATATGATTTGGGCCCCAACGTCCTGACTTTC. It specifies CASSLYDLGPNVLTF. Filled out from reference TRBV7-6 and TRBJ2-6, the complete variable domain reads GAGVSQSPRYKVTKRGQDVALRCDPISGHVSLYWYRQALGQGPEFLTYFNYEAQQDKSGLPNDRFSAERPEGSISTLTIQRTEQRDSAMYRCASSLYDLGPNVLTFGAGSRLTVL.